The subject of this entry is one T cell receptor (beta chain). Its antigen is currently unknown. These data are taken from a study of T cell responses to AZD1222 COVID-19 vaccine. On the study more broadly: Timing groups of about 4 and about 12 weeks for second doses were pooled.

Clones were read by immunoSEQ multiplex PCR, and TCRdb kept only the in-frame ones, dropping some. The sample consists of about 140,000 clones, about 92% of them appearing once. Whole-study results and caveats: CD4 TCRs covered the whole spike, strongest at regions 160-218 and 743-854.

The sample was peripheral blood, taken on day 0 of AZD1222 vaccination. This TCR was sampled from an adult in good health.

CDR3 region: CASSVDLDREYEQYF. DNA for the CDR3: TGTGCCAGCAGCGTAGATTTGGACAGGGAGTACGAGCAGTACTTC. The chain carries TRBV9 and TRBJ2-7; 8 bases fit TRBD1. The J segment lost 4 bases and the V segment lost 0 bases, leaving 6 bases of the junction unmatched. This CDR3 is 15 amino acids long. In germline, CDR1 is SGDLS, CDR2 YYNGEE.